The sequence of this TCR beta chain was determined in a study of blood T cell repertoires in COVID-19. This clone was counted only a few times. The CDR3 is 13 amino acids. V lost 3 bases to trimming and J lost 5 bases; unmatched junction nucleotides: 5. Germline values: CDR1 DFQATT, CDR2 SNEGSKA (reference sequence). Generated by immunoSEQ multiplex PCR, the TCRdb table keeps only in-frame clones and is missing some. The sample consists of about 250,000 clones, roughly 86% of them appearing once. The chain links TRBV20-1 to TRBJ1-1; 8 bases match TRBD1. The sequenced sample consisted of peripheral blood. The clonotype was recovered from a man aged 50 to 59 with acute or convalescent COVID-19. The CDR3 bases are TGCAGTGCTAGTGGTACAGGGGGAACTGAAGCTTTCTTT. Its protein is CSASGTGGTEAFF.